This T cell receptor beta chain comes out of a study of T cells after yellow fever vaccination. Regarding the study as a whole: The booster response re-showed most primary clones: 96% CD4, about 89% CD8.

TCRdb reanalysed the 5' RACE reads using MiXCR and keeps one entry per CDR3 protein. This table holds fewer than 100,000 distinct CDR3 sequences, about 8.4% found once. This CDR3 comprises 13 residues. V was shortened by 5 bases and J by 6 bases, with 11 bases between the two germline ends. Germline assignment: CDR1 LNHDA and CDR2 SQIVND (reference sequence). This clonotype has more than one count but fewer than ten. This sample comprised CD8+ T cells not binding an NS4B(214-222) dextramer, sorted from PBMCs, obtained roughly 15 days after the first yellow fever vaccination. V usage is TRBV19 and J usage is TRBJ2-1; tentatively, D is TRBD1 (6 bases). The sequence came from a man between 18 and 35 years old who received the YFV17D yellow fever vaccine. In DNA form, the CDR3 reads TGTGCCAGTAGTGTAGGACAGTTCAATGAGCAGTTCTTC. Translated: CASSVGQFNEQFF.